What follows are 6 T cell receptor beta chains derived from one specimen sequenced in a study of cytomegalovirus exposure and HLA in healthy donors. The PCR had 60 Vbeta and 13 Jbeta primers. The data were produced by immunoSEQ multiplex PCR, yet TCRdb's version contains in-frame clones alone and is incomplete. The table has about 140,000 clones, around 82% seen once. Sequenced input: PBMCs. These TCRs come from a man younger than 30 in good health and CMV-seropositive.

The V call is TRBV6-5, the J call TRBJ2-3; a possible D gene is TRBD2 (5 bases). Germline assignment: CDR1 MNHEY and CDR2 SVGAGI. The V gene lost 0 bases and the J gene lost 0 bases, with 7 bases spanning the gap. CDR3 length: 15 residues. This CDR3 is CASSYSEASTDTQYF. In nucleotides, the CDR3 is TGTGCCAGCAGTTACTCGGAGGCTAGCACAGATACGCAGTATTTT.

The chain has TRBV5-1 and TRBJ1-2; 7 bases match TRBD1. CDR3 length: 14 amino acids. The ends lost 0 bases at V and 8 bases at J; junction bases unmatched: 7. The germline V gene has CDR1 SGHRS and CDR2 YFSETQ. CDR3 protein: CASSLEQGPGGYTF. The CDR3 DNA reads TGCGCCAGCAGCTTGGAACAGGGGCCTGGGGGCTACACCTTC.

Concerning this clone itself: Its ends do not fully match the called genes, so a read error is possible. V and J are TRBV7-7 and TRBJ2-1, with a tentative D call TRBD2 (6 bases). The CDR3 length is 13 residues. Germline V CDR1 and CDR2: SSHAT, FNYEAQ (reference sequence). The CDR3 nucleotides read TGTGCTAGCAGCTTAAATGGGGGGAATGAGCAGTTCTTC. Translation gives CASSLNGGNEQFF.

V gene TRBV27 combines with J gene TRBJ1-1, with D unresolved. The V end lost 3 bases, the J end lost 3 bases, and 11 bases lay between the germline ends. This CDR3 comprises 14 residues. CDR1 MNHEY and CDR2 SMNVEV come from the germline V gene (reference sequence). The CDR3 protein is CASSFRRRDTEAFF. DNA for the CDR3: TGTGCCAGCAGTTTTAGAAGGAGGGACACTGAAGCTTTCTTT.

V usage is TRBV11-2 and J usage is TRBJ2-7; 12 bases map to TRBD1. CDR1 is SGHAT and CDR2 is FQNNGV in the germline V gene. V shed 4 bases, J shed 7 bases, and the junction held 11 bases outside the gene matches. CDR3 length: 16 amino acids. As DNA, the CDR3 is TGTGCCAGCAGCTCTCTCCGGGACAGGGGGCGAAGTGAGCAGTACTTC. Protein sequence: CASSSLRDRGRSEQYF.

The chain has TRBV21-1 and TRBJ2-3; TRBD2, as called in the table, went unchecked against the DNA. TRBV21-1 has pseudogene status. The CDR3 consists of 19 residues. The CDR3 region has the DNA TGTGCCAGCAGCAAAGGTCCAGCGGGAGGGCCCACTTCCACAGATACGCAGTATTTT. Its translation: CASSKGPAGGPTSTDTQYF.